This is a list of T cell receptor beta chains from one sample in a study of cytomegalovirus exposure and HLA in healthy donors. The table came from immunoSEQ multiplex PCR; TCRdb's copy has only in-frame clones and leaves some out. The data hold over 150,000 clones, with around 80% observed a single time. Specimen: PBMCs. These receptors came from a woman in her forties or fifties in good health and CMV-seropositive. The CDR3 runs from the conserved cysteine through the conserved F or W. A D gene is named only where the DNA matches it firmly. For some rows the clone size is stated as once, few or many, or as a class when expanded; others skip it.

d_call: TRBD2; clone_size: .; v_call: TRBV5-1; j_call: TRBJ2-1; cdr3_nt: TGCGCCAGCAGCTTAGCGGGAGGAAATGAGCAGTTCTTC; cdr3_aa: CASSLAGGNEQFF
d_call: .; clone_size: .; v_call: TRBV4-3; j_call: TRBJ2-3; cdr3_nt: TGCGCCAGCAGCCAAGATAGGGGTCGAGGAGGGTATACGCAGTATTTT; cdr3_aa: CASSQDRGRGGYTQYF
d_call: TRBD1; clone_size: few; v_call: TRBV7-2; j_call: TRBJ2-1; cdr3_nt: TGTGCCAGCAGCTCGTCGACCGGGACAGGGAGGAATGAGCAGTTCTTC; cdr3_aa: CASSSSTGTGRNEQFF
d_call: .; clone_size: .; v_call: TRBV4-3; j_call: TRBJ2-6; cdr3_nt: TGCGCCAGCAGCCATTCCGGGAGCTCTGGGGCCAACGTCCTGACTTTC; cdr3_aa: CASSHSGSSGANVLTF
d_call: TRBD1; clone_size: .; v_call: TRBV5-1; j_call: TRBJ1-6; cdr3_nt: TGCGCCAGCAGCCAACAGGGGCCCGATTCACCCCTCCACTTT; cdr3_aa: CASSQQGPDSPLHF
d_call: TRBD2; clone_size: few; v_call: TRBV30; j_call: TRBJ2-7; cdr3_nt: TGTGCCTGGAGTGTAGTGGGGGGGTCGGCCTCCTACGAGCAGTACTTC; cdr3_aa: CAWSVVGGSASYEQYF
d_call: TRBD1; clone_size: .; v_call: TRBV5-4; j_call: TRBJ2-5; cdr3_nt: TGTGCCAGCAGCTCCAGACGAGGGGACAGGCAAGAGACCCAGTACTTC; cdr3_aa: CASSSRRGDRQETQYF
d_call: TRBD2; clone_size: .; v_call: TRBV11-2; j_call: TRBJ2-7; cdr3_nt: TGTGCCAGCAGCTCTGCGGGACTAGCGGATTCTTACGAGCAGTACTTC; cdr3_aa: CASSSAGLADSYEQYF
d_call: .; clone_size: .; v_call: TRBV6-1; j_call: TRBJ1-1; cdr3_nt: TGTGCCAGCAGTGATGAGGGATCGATGAACACTGAAGCTTTCTTT; cdr3_aa: CASSDEGSMNTEAFF
d_call: TRBD1; clone_size: .; v_call: TRBV7-2; j_call: TRBJ1-5; cdr3_nt: TGTGCCAGCAGCTTAGAAGGGGGCCGGGGTCAGCCCCAGCATTTT; cdr3_aa: CASSLEGGRGQPQHF
d_call: .; clone_size: .; v_call: TRBV15; j_call: TRBJ1-1; cdr3_nt: TGTGCCACCAGCGGACTCCAAAGCATGAACACTGAAGCTTTCTTT; cdr3_aa: CATSGLQSMNTEAFF
d_call: TRBD1; clone_size: .; v_call: TRBV10-3; j_call: TRBJ2-7; cdr3_nt: TGTGCCATCAGGAATATACGGGACAGCTCCTACGAGCAGTACTTC; cdr3_aa: CAIRNIRDSSYEQYF
d_call: .; clone_size: .; v_call: TRBV7-2; j_call: TRBJ2-1; cdr3_nt: TGTGCCAGCAGCTTAAATTGGGCTCCAGAGAATGAGCAGTTCTTC; cdr3_aa: CASSLNWAPENEQFF
d_call: .; clone_size: .; v_call: TRBV18; j_call: TRBJ2-2; cdr3_nt: TGTGCCAGCTCACCGCGCCGGGACACCAACACCGGGGAGCTGTTTTTT; cdr3_aa: CASSPRRDTNTGELFF
d_call: .; clone_size: .; v_call: TRBV6-1; j_call: TRBJ2-7; cdr3_nt: TGTGCCAGCAGCATAAACAGGGCCGAGCAGTACTTC; cdr3_aa: CASSINRAEQYF
d_call: .; clone_size: few; v_call: TRBV28; j_call: TRBJ1-1; cdr3_nt: TGTGCCAGCAGCCTCGGCAGGGGCGGGACTGAAGCTTTCTTT; cdr3_aa: CASSLGRGGTEAFF
d_call: TRBD1; clone_size: .; v_call: TRBV7-2; j_call: TRBJ1-3; cdr3_nt: TGTGCCAGCAGCGGGGGTCGACAGGGTCATGGTGGAAACACCATATATTTT; cdr3_aa: CASSGGRQGHGGNTIYF
d_call: .; clone_size: .; v_call: TRBV5-6; j_call: TRBJ2-1; cdr3_nt: TGTGCCAGCAGTTACTACAATGAGCAGTTCTTC; cdr3_aa: CASSYYNEQFF
d_call: .; clone_size: .; v_call: TRBV6-4; j_call: TRBJ2-6; cdr3_nt: TGTGCCAGCAGTCTAACCTCTAGCCCAAGCTCTGGGGCCAACGTCCTGACTTTC; cdr3_aa: CASSLTSSPSSGANVLTF
d_call: TRBD1; clone_size: .; v_call: TRBV7-2; j_call: TRBJ2-2; cdr3_nt: TGTGCCAGCAGCGTCATACAGGGGGAGGTCGGGGAGCTGTTTTTT; cdr3_aa: CASSVIQGEVGELFF
d_call: .; clone_size: few; v_call: TRBV7-2; j_call: TRBJ2-5; cdr3_nt: TGTGCCAGCGGGGCCGGGTACCGAACACAAGAGACCCAGTACTTC; cdr3_aa: CASGAGYRTQETQYF
d_call: .; clone_size: .; v_call: TRBV2; j_call: TRBJ2-3; cdr3_nt: TGTGCCAGCAGTAACGGGGGAGATACGCAGTATTTT; cdr3_aa: CASSNGGDTQYF
d_call: TRBD1; clone_size: .; v_call: TRBV4-1; j_call: TRBJ1-2; cdr3_nt: TGCGCCAGCAGCGCTGCCGGGACAGCCTATGGCTACACCTTC; cdr3_aa: CASSAAGTAYGYTF
d_call: .; clone_size: .; v_call: TRBV7-2; j_call: TRBJ2-7; cdr3_nt: TGTGCCAGCAGCTTATCCCCACAGGGCTACGAGCAGTACTTC; cdr3_aa: CASSLSPQGYEQYF
d_call: .; clone_size: .; v_call: TRBV27; j_call: TRBJ2-7; cdr3_nt: TGTGCCAGCAGTTTAATCGCAGGGAGGTCCTACGAGCAGTACTTC; cdr3_aa: CASSLIAGRSYEQYF
d_call: TRBD2; clone_size: .; v_call: TRBV5-1; j_call: TRBJ2-2; cdr3_nt: TGCGCCAGCAGTCCCGGGACTAGCTCCACCGGGGAGCTGTTTTTT; cdr3_aa: CASSPGTSSTGELFF
d_call: .; clone_size: .; v_call: TRBV9; j_call: TRBJ1-3; cdr3_nt: TGTGCCAGCAGCGCCGGGTGGGGGGGGGATGGGGCCGGAAACACCATATATTTT; cdr3_aa: CASSAGWGGDGAGNTIYF
d_call: TRBD1; clone_size: .; v_call: TRBV6-5; j_call: TRBJ1-2; cdr3_nt: TGTGCCAGCAGTTACGCTACAGGGGAGGTGGGCTACACCTTC; cdr3_aa: CASSYATGEVGYTF
d_call: TRBD1; clone_size: .; v_call: TRBV29-1; j_call: TRBJ2-3; cdr3_nt: TGCAGCGCACGACAGGGAGGCACAGATACGCAGTATTTT; cdr3_aa: CSARQGGTDTQYF
d_call: .; clone_size: .; v_call: TRBV6-5; j_call: TRBJ2-1; cdr3_nt: TGTGCCAGCAGAAGACTTGGAGAGCAGTTCTTC; cdr3_aa: CASRRLGEQFF
d_call: .; clone_size: once; v_call: TRBV5-1; j_call: TRBJ1-1; cdr3_nt: TGCGCCAGCAGCTTGGGGGAGGGTAGGGTCACTGAAGCTTTCTTT; cdr3_aa: CASSLGEGRVTEAFF
d_call: .; clone_size: once; v_call: TRBV9; j_call: TRBJ1-5; cdr3_nt: TGTGCCAGCAGCGCCGGGGGGGGCCACTATAGCAATCAGCCCCAGCATTTT; cdr3_aa: CASSAGGGHYSNQPQHF
d_call: TRBD1; clone_size: .; v_call: TRBV23-1; j_call: TRBJ1-6; cdr3_nt: TGCGCCAGCAGTCAAGACAGGGTGGGGAATAATTCACCCCTCCACTTT; cdr3_aa: CASSQDRVGNNSPLHF
d_call: TRBD2; clone_size: .; v_call: TRBV4-3; j_call: TRBJ2-7; cdr3_nt: TGCGCCAGCAGCCAAGATCCGCGGCGGGGGGCCTACGAGCAGTACTTC; cdr3_aa: CASSQDPRRGAYEQYF
d_call: TRBD2; clone_size: .; v_call: TRBV11-1; j_call: TRBJ2-3; cdr3_nt: TGTGCCAGCAGCAGAGGGACTAGCGGGACTAACACAGATACGCAGTATTTT; cdr3_aa: CASSRGTSGTNTDTQYF
d_call: .; clone_size: .; v_call: TRBV28; j_call: TRBJ2-2; cdr3_nt: TGTGCCAGCAGTTTACGGGATCTCGGGGACACCGGGGAGCTGTTTTTT; cdr3_aa: CASSLRDLGDTGELFF
d_call: TRBD2; clone_size: .; v_call: TRBV5-4; j_call: TRBJ2-3; cdr3_nt: TGTGCCAGCAGCTTAGGGCGGGGGGTAAGCACAGATACGCAGTATTTT; cdr3_aa: CASSLGRGVSTDTQYF
d_call: TRBD1; clone_size: .; v_call: TRBV5-1; j_call: TRBJ2-1; cdr3_nt: TGCGCCAGCAGCCGGGACAGGGTCGATTTCAATGAGCAGTTCTTC; cdr3_aa: CASSRDRVDFNEQFF
d_call: .; clone_size: .; v_call: TRBV5-1; j_call: TRBJ1-5; cdr3_nt: TGCGCCAGCAGCTTGGGGGACACATATAGCAATCAGCCCCAGCATTTT; cdr3_aa: CASSLGDTYSNQPQHF
d_call: .; clone_size: .; v_call: TRBV6-5; j_call: TRBJ1-1; cdr3_nt: TGTGCCAGCCTCTCCCCGGGGAACACTGAAGCTTTCTTT; cdr3_aa: CASLSPGNTEAFF
d_call: TRBD1; clone_size: .; v_call: TRBV18; j_call: TRBJ1-4; cdr3_nt: TGTGCCAGCTCACCCCGACAGGGGGGTGAAAAACTGTTTTTT; cdr3_aa: CASSPRQGGEKLFF
d_call: TRBD2; clone_size: .; v_call: TRBV9; j_call: TRBJ2-3; cdr3_nt: TGTGCCAGCAGTGCGACTAGCGGGGGGGCAAATACGCAGTATTTT; cdr3_aa: CASSATSGGANTQYF
d_call: .; clone_size: few; v_call: TRBV9; j_call: TRBJ1-1; cdr3_nt: TGTGCCAGCAGCGTAGCGAGGGACACTGAAGCTTTCTTT; cdr3_aa: CASSVARDTEAFF
d_call: TRBD2; clone_size: .; v_call: TRBV27; j_call: TRBJ2-3; cdr3_nt: TGTGCCAGCAGTTTATCACTAGCGCATAGCACAGATACGCAGTATTTT; cdr3_aa: CASSLSLAHSTDTQYF
d_call: .; clone_size: .; v_call: TRBV7-9; j_call: TRBJ1-2; cdr3_nt: TGTGCCAGCACTTTGCTGGACGGGGGCTATGGCTACACCTTC; cdr3_aa: CASTLLDGGYGYTF
d_call: .; clone_size: .; v_call: TRBV2; j_call: TRBJ2-5; cdr3_nt: TGTGCCAGCAGTCGAACCATAGGAGGCGAGACCCAGTACTTC; cdr3_aa: CASSRTIGGETQYF